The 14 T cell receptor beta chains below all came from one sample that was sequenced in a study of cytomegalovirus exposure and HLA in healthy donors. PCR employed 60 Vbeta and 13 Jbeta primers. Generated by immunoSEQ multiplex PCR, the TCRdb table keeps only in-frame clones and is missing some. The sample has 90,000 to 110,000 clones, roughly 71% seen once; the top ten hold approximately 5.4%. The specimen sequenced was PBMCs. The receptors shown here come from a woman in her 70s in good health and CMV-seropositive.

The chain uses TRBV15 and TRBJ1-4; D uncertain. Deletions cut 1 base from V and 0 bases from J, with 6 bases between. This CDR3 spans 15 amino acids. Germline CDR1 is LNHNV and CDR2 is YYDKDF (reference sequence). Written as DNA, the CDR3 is TGTGCCACCAGCAGAGGAGAAGCAACTAATGAAAAACTGTTTTTT. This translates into CATSRGEATNEKLFF.

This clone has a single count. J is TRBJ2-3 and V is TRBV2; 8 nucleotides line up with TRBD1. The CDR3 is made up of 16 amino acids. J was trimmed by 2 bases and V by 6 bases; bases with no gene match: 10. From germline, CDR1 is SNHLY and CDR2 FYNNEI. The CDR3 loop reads CASRARQGLITDTQYF. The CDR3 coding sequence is TGTGCCAGCAGGGCTCGACAGGGGTTGATCACAGATACGCAGTATTTT.

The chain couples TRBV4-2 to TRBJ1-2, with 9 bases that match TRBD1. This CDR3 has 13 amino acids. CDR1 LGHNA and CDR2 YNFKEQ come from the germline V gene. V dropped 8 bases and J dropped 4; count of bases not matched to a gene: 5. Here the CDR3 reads CASADRGFYGYTF. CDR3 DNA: TGTGCCAGCGCGGACAGGGGCTTCTATGGCTACACCTTC.

In DNA form, the CDR3 reads TGTGCCAGCAGCGTAGGAGCGACAGGCGGCTACACCTTC. Translation gives CASSVGATGGYTF. The chain combines TRBV9 with TRBJ1-2; a weak D match, TRBD1 (6 bases). Trimming took 0 bases from V and 8 from J, leaving 11 bases between them. The length of the CDR3 is 13 residues. Germline CDR1 and CDR2: SGDLS and YYNGEE.

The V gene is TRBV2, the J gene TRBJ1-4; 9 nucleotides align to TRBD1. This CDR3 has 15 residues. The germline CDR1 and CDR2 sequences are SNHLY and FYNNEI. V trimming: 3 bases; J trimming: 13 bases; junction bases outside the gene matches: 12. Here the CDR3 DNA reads TGTGCCAGCAGTGATTGGACAGGGGTGGAGGGAGCACTGTTTTTT. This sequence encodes CASSDWTGVEGALFF.

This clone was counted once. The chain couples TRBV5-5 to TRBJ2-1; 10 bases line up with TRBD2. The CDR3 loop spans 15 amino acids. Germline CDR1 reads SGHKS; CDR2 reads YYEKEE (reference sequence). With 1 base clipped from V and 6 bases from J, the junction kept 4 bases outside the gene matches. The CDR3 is CASSLLAGALNEQFF. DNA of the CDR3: TGTGCCAGCAGCTTGCTAGCGGGGGCTCTCAATGAGCAGTTCTTC.

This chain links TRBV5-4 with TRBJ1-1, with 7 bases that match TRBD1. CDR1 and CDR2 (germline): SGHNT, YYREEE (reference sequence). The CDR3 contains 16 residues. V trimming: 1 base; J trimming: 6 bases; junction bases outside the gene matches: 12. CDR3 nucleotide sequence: TGTGCCAGCAGCTTGTGGGGACAGCCAAGAACGGCTGAAGCTTTCTTT. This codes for CASSLWGQPRTAEAFF.

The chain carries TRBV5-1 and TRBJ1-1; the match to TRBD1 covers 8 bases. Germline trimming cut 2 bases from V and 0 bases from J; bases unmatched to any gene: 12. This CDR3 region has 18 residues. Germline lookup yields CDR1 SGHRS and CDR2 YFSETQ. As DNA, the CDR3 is TGCGCCAGCAGCTTCGGACAGGGATTGAAGGGGCTGAACACTGAAGCTTTCTTT. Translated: CASSFGQGLKGLNTEAFF.

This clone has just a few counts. CDR3 sequence reads: CASSVGLAGAGLNEQFF. The DNA for the CDR3 is TGTGCCAGCAGCGTAGGACTAGCGGGGGCCGGACTTAATGAGCAGTTCTTC. V usage is TRBV9 and J usage is TRBJ2-1, with TRBD2 matching 12 bases. There are 17 residues in the CDR3. CDR1 is SGDLS, CDR2 YYNGEE, per germline. V dropped 0 bases and J dropped 7; count of bases not matched to a gene: 8.

The CDR3 loop is CASSHGHLAYNEQFF. CDR3 sequence (DNA): TGCGCCAGCAGCCACGGACACTTAGCCTACAATGAGCAGTTCTTC. This rearrangement joins TRBV5-1 to TRBJ2-1, with D perhaps TRBD1 (5 bases). This CDR3 is built from 15 residues. V dropped 4 bases and J dropped 2 bases, with 13 bases sitting between them. CDR1 is SGHRS, CDR2 YFSETQ, per germline.

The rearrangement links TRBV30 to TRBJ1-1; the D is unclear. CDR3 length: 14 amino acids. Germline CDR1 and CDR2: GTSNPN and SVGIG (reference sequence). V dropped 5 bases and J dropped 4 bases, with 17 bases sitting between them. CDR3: CAWAPERGFTEAFF. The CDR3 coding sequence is TGTGCCTGGGCCCCCGAACGGGGATTCACTGAAGCTTTCTTT.

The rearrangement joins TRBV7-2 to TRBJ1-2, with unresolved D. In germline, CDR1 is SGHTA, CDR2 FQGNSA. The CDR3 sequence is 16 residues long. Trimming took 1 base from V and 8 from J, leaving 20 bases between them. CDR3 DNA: TGTGCCAGCAGCTTAGGTATCGAGATCCGGGCGGGGGGCTACACCTTC. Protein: CASSLGIEIRAGGYTF.

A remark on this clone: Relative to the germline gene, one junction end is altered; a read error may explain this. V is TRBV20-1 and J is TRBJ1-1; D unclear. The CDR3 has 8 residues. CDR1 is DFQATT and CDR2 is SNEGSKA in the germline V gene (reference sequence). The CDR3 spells CSVSTGIF. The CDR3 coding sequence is TGCAGTGTCTCCACCGGGATCTTT.

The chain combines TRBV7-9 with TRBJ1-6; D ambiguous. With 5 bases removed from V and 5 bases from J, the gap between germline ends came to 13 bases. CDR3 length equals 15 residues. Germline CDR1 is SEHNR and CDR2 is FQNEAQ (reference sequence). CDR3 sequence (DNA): TGTGCCAGCAGCCCCACGACGCAGGATAATTCACCCCTCCACTTT. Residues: CASSPTTQDNSPLHF. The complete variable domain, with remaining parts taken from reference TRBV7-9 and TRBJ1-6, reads DTGVSQNPRHKITKRGQNVTFRCDPISEHNRLYWYRQTLGQGPEFLTYFQNEAQLEKSRLLSDRFSAERPKGSFSTLEIQRTEQGDSAMYLCASSPTTQDNSPLHFGNGTRLTVT.